The 7 T cell receptor beta chains below all came from one sample that was sequenced in a study of blood T cell repertoires in COVID-19 (dated by TCRdb to about 2020). Library generation was performed with the immunoSEQ multiplex PCR assay. TCRdb stores this immuneACCESS table with in-frame sequences only. Part of the clones is absent; in the studies checked, under half of the shortfall reflects unresolved V genes, and no reason is known for the rest. For this sample there are more than 200,000 clones; about 85% appear just once. The top ten hold roughly 8% of the sample. The sample consisted of peripheral blood. Receptors originate from a woman older than 75 with acute or convalescent COVID-19.

This chain connects TRBV15 to TRBJ1-6, with D possibly matching TRBD1 (6 bases). This CDR3 comprises 15 residues. Trimming removed 8 bases from V and 5 bases from J, with 16 bases in between. Germline V gene lookup returns CDR1 LNHNV and CDR2 YYDKDF (reference sequence). CDR3 DNA: TGTGCCACCTCTCAAGACAGGCCGAATAATTCACCCCTCCACTTT. This gives the protein CATSQDRPNNSPLHF.

The chain has TRBV5-4 and TRBJ1-3; 9 bases match TRBD1. The J segment lost 4 bases and the V segment lost 4 bases, leaving 3 bases of the junction unmatched. The CDR3 spans 14 residues. Germline V gene lookup returns CDR1 SGHNT and CDR2 YYREEE (reference sequence). In DNA form, the CDR3 reads TGTGCCAGCAGCCTAGGACAGGGGGGAAACACCATATATTTT. Translation: CASSLGQGGNTIYF.

This chain uses TRBV25-1 with TRBJ1-1; 8 bases match TRBD1. The germline gives CDR1 MGHDK, CDR2 SYGVNS. The CDR3 is made up of 15 amino acids. Unmatched junction bases numbered 5, after V lost 5 bases and J lost 0 bases. In DNA form, the CDR3 reads TGTGCCAGCAGTACAGGGGGTCTGGTGAACACTGAAGCTTTCTTT. It is translated as CASSTGGLVNTEAFF. Full variable domain (rest looked up from reference TRBV25-1 and TRBJ1-1): EADIYQTPRYLVIGTGKKITLECSQTMGHDKMYWYQQDPGMELHLIHYSYGVNSTEKGDLSSESTVSRIRTEHFPLTLESARPSHTSQYLCASSTGGLVNTEAFFGQGTRLTVV.

The chain is built from TRBV5-1 and TRBJ2-1, with TRBD2 identical over 11 bases. After removal of 0 bases from V and 5 bases from J, the junction contained 4 bases not matched to a gene. CDR1 and CDR2 (germline): SGHRS, YFSETQ. The CDR3 is 16 residues long. The chain's CDR3 is CASSLAGTSGNNEQFF. CDR3 sequence (DNA): TGCGCCAGCAGCTTGGCCGGGACTAGCGGAAACAATGAGCAGTTCTTC.

This chain links TRBV9 with TRBJ2-1, with 10 bases matching TRBD2. Germline loops: CDR1 SGDLS, CDR2 YYNGEE. The V segment lost 3 bases and the J segment 5 bases; nucleotides outside the gene matches: 5. The CDR3 covers 15 residues. The CDR3 sequence is CASSEGLAHHNEQFF. CDR3 in DNA: TGTGCCAGCAGCGAGGGACTAGCGCATCACAATGAGCAGTTCTTC.

This chain uses TRBV29-1 with TRBJ2-3, with D possibly being TRBD2 (6 bases). Germline V lookup: CDR1 SQVTM, CDR2 ANQGSEA. There are 15 residues in the CDR3. V was pared by 6 bases and J by 0 bases, with 16 bases between. The CDR3 reads CSVHSSEGSTDTQYF. In DNA, the CDR3 is TGCAGCGTCCACTCTAGCGAGGGAAGCACAGATACGCAGTATTTT.

This clone was counted a single time. V is TRBV6-5 and J is TRBJ1-3, with D possibly TRBD1 on 5 matching bases. Per the germline V gene, CDR1 is MNHEY and CDR2 is SVGAGI. Deletions cut 0 bases from V and 2 bases from J, with 8 bases between. The CDR3 extends over 15 amino acids. The chain's CDR3 is CASSYSTRAGNTIYF. DNA of the CDR3: TGTGCCAGCAGTTACTCGACCAGGGCTGGAAACACCATATATTTT.